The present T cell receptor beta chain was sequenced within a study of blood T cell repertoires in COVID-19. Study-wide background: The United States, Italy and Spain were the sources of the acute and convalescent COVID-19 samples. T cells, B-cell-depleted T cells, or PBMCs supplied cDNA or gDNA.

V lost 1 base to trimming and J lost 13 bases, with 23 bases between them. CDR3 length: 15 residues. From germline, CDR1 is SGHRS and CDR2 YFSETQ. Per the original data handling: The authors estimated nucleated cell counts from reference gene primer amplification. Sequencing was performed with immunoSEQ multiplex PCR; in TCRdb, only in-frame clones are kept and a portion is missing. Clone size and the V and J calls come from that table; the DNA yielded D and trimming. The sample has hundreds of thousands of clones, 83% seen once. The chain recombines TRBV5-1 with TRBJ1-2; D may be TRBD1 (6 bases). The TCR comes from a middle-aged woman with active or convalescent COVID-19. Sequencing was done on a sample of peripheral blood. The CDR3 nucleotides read TGCGCCAGCAGCTTGACGCACCGGGACATATCGACGGGCACCTTC. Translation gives CASSLTHRDISTGTF.